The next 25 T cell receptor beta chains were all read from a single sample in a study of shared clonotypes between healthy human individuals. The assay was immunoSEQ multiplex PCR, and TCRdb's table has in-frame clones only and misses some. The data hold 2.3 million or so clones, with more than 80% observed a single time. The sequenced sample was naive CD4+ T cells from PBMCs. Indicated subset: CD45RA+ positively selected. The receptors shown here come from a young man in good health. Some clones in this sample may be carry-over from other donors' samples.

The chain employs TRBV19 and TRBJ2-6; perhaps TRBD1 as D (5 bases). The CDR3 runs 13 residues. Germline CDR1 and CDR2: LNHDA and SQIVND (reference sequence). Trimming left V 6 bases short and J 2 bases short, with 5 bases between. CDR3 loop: CASRGPGANVLTF. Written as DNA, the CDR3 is TGTGCCAGTAGGGGGCCTGGGGCCAACGTCCTGACTTTC.

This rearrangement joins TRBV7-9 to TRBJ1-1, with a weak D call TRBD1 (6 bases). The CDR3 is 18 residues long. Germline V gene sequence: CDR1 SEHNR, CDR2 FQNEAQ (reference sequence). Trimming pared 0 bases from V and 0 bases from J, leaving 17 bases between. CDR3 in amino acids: CASSLASGVGIMNTEAFF. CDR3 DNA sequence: TGTGCCAGCAGCTTAGCGTCAGGGGTTGGGATAATGAACACTGAAGCTTTCTTT.

CDR3 nucleotide sequence: TGTGCCAGCAGTTTCGGCCCGGGACAGGGAAGAGAAGCGACTAGTGACTTCTATGAGCAGTTCTTC. Translation: CASSFGPGQGREATSDFYEQFF. The V call is TRBV28, the J call TRBJ2-1; 9 bases fit TRBD1. Germline V gene lookup returns CDR1 MDHEN and CDR2 SYDVKM. V lost 3 bases and J lost 8; bases outside the gene matches: 29. This CDR3 is 22 amino acids long.

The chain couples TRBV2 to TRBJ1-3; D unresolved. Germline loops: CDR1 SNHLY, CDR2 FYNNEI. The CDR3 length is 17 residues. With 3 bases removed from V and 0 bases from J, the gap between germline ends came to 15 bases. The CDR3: CASSEGLGRSSGNTIYF. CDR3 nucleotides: TGTGCCAGCAGTGAGGGGTTGGGCCGAAGCTCTGGAAACACCATATATTTT.

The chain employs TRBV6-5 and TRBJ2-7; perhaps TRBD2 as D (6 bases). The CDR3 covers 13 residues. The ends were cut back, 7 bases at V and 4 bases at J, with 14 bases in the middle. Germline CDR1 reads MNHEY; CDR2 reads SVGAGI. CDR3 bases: TGTGCCAGCAACCCCCGCGGGAAGTACGAGCAGTACTTC. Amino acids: CASNPRGKYEQYF.

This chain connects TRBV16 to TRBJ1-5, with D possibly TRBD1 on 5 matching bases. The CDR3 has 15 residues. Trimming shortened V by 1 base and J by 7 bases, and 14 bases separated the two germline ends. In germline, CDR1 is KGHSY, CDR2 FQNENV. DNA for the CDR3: TGTGCCAGCAGCCAATACTCAGGGCCTCAACAGCCCCAGCATTTT. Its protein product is CASSQYSGPQQPQHF. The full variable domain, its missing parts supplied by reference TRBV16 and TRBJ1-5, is GEEVAQTPKHLVRGEGQKAKLYCAPIKGHSYVFWYQQVLKNEFKFLISFQNENVFDETGMPKERFSAKCLPNSPCSLEIQATKLEDSAVYFCASSQYSGPQQPQHFGDGTRLSIL.

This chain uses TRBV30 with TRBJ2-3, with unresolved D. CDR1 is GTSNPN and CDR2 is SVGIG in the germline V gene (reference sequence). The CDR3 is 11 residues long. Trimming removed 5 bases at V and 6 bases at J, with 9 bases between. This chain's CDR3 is CAWGPQDTQYF. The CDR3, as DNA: TGTGCCTGGGGGCCCCAGGATACGCAGTATTTT. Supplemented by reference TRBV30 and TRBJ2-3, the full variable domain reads SQTIHQWPATLVQPVGSPLSLECTVEGTSNPNLYWYRQAAGRGLQLLFYSVGIGQISSEVPQNLSASRPQDRQFILSSKKLLLSDSGFYLCAWGPQDTQYFGPGTRLTVL.

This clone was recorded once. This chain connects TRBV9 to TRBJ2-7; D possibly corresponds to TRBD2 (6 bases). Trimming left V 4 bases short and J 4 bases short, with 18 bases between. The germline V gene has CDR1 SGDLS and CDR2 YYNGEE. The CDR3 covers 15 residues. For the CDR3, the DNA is TGTGCCAGCAGCCCCACCGGGACTTTAACATACGAGCAGTACTTC. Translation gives CASSPTGTLTYEQYF.

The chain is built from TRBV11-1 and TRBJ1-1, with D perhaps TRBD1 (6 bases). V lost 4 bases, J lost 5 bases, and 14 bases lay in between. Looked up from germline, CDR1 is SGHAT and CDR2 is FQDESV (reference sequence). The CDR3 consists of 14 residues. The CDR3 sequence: CASSSQQGGTEAFF. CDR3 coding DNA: TGTGCCAGCAGCTCGCAACAGGGAGGTACTGAAGCTTTCTTT.

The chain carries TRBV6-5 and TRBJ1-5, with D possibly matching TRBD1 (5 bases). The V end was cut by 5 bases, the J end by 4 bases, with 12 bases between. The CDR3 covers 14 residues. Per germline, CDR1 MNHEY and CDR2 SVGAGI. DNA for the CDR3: TGTGCCAGCAGTCGACCGGGGGGGAATCAGCCCCAGCATTTT. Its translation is CASSRPGGNQPQHF.

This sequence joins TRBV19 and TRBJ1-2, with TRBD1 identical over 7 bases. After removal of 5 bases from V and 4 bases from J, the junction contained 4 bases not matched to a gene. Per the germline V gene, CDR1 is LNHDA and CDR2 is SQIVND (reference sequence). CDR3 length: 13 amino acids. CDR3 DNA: TGTGCCAGTAGTCAAGGGGGCGTCTATGGCTACACCTTC. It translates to CASSQGGVYGYTF.

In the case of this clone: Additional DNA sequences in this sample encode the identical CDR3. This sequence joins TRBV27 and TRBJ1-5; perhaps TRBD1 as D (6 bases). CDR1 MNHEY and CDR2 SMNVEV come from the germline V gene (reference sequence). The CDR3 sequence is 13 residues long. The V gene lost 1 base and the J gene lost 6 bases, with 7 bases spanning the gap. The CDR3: CASSLLGGQPQHF. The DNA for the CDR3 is TGTGCCAGCAGTTTATTAGGGGGTCAGCCCCAGCATTTT.

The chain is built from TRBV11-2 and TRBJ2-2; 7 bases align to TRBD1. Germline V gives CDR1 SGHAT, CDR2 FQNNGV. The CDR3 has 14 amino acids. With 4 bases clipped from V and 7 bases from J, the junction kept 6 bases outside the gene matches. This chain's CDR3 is CASSSGQQGGELFF. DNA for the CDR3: TGTGCCAGCAGCTCGGGACAGCAGGGCGGGGAGCTGTTTTTT.

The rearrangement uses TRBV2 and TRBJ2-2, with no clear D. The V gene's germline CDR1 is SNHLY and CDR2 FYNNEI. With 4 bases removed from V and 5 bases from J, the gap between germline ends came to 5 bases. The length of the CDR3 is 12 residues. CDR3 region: CASSGWTGELFF. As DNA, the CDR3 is TGTGCCAGCAGTGGATGGACCGGGGAGCTGTTTTTT.

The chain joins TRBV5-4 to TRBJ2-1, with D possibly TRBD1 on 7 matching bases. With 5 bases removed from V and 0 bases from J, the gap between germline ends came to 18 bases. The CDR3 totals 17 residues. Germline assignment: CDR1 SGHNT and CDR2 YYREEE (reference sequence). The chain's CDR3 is CASSSGGGGSSYNEQFF. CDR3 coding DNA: TGTGCCAGCAGTTCAGGGGGAGGCGGTAGCTCCTACAATGAGCAGTTCTTC.

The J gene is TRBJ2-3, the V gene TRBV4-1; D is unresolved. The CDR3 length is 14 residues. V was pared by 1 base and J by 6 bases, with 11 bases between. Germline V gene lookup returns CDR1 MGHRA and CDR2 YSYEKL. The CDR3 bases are TGCGCCAGCAGCCAAGGCCCTTCTCGGGATACGCAGTATTTT. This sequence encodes CASSQGPSRDTQYF.

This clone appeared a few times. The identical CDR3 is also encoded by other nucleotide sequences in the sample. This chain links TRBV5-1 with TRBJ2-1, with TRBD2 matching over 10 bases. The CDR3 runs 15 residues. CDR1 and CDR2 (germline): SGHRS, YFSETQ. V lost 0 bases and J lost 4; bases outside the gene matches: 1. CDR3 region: CASSLELAGYNEQFF. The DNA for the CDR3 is TGCGCCAGCAGCTTGGAACTAGCGGGGTACAATGAGCAGTTCTTC.

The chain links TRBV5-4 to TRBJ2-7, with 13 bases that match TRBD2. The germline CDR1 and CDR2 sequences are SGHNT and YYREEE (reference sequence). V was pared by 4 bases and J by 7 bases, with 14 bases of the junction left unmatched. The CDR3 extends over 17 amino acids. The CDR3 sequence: CASSPVGGLAGVGEQYF. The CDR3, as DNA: TGTGCCAGCAGCCCGGTGGGAGGACTAGCGGGGGTAGGGGAGCAGTACTTC.

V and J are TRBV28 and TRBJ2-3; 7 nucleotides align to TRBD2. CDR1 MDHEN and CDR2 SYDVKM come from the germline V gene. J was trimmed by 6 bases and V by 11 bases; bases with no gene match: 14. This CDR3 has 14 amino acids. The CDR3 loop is CAAPAGAITDTQYF. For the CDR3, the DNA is TGTGCCGCCCCCGCGGGAGCGATAACGGATACGCAGTATTTT. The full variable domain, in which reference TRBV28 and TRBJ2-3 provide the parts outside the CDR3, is DVKVTQSSRYLVKRTGEKVFLECVQDMDHENMFWYRQDPGLGLRLIYFSYDVKMKEKGDIPEGYSVSREKKERFSLILESASTNQTSMYLCAAPAGAITDTQYFGPGTRLTVL.

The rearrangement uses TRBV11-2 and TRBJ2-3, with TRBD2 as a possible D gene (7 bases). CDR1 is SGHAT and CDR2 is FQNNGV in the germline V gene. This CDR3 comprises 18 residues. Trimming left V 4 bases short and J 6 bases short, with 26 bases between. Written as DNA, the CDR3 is TGTGCCAGCAGCTATCAACACACAACACGTGGGGGGGCCGATACGCAGTATTTT. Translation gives CASSYQHTTRGGADTQYF.

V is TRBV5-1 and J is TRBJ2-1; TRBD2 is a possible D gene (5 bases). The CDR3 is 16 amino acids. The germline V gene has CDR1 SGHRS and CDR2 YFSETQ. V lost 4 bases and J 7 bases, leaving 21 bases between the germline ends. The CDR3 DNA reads TGCGCCAGCAGCGCTACCCCGGCGGAGAGGGAGAATGAGCAGTTCTTC. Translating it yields CASSATPAERENEQFF. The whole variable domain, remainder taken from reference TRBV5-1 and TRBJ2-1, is KAGVTQTPRYLIKTRGQQVTLSCSPISGHRSVSWYQQTPGQGLQFLFEYFSETQRNKGNFPGRFSGRQFSNSRSEMNVSTLELGDSALYLCASSATPAERENEQFFGPGTRLTVL.

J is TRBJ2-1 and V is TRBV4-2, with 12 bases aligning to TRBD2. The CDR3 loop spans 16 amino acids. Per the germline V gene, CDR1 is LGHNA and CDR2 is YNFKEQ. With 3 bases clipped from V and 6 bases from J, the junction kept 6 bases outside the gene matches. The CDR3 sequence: CASSQVGLAGSNEQFF. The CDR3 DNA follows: TGTGCCAGCAGCCAGGTCGGACTAGCGGGATCCAATGAGCAGTTCTTC.

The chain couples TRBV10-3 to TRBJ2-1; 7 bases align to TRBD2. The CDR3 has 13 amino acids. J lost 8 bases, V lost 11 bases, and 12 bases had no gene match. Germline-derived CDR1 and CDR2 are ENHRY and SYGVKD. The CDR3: CAVWGGRSDEQFF. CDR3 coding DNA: TGTGCCGTGTGGGGCGGGAGATCGGATGAGCAGTTCTTC.

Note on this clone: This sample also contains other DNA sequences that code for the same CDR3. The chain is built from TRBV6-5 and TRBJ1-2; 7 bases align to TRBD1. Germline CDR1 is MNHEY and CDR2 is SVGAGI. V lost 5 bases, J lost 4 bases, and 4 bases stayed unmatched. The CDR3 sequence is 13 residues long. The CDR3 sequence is CASSLRQGYGYTF. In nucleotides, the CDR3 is TGTGCCAGCAGTCTTAGACAGGGCTATGGCTACACCTTC.

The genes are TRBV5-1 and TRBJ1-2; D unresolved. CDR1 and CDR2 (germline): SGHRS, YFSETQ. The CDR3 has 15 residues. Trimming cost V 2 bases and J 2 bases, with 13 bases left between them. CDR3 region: CASSFGPAVNYGYTF. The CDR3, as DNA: TGCGCCAGCAGCTTTGGGCCGGCGGTAAACTATGGCTACACCTTC.